This record covers a single TCR beta chain. This sample was included in a study of shared T cell receptors in the human thymus. V shed 7 bases and J 4 bases; nucleotides not matched to a gene: 7. CDR1 and CDR2 from the germline V gene are SQVTM and ANQGSEA. The CDR3 covers 14 residues. This table comes from immunoSEQ multiplex PCR, and its TCRdb copy is limited to in-frame clones, with some not included. The sample records fewer than 700,000 clones, roughly 90% being singletons. The same data also contributed to another study, on human thymus T cells. That source reports: Donor material was obtained from healthy Finnish infants undergoing corrective surgery for congenital heart defects. Thymic tissue was derived from resections collected during corrective heart surgery. There appeared to be biased usage of V and J genes in thymic and blood repertoires. Related research reported highly overlapping thymic repertoires among unrelated individuals.

The rearrangement joins TRBV29-1 to TRBJ2-1; the match to TRBD2 covers 10 bases. This clonotype was sampled from a boy under two years old with a congenital heart defect. Sequencing used thymocytes. The CDR3 loop reads CSAPGTSVYNEQFF. The DNA of the CDR3 is TGCAGCGCCCCCGGGACTAGCGTGTACAATGAGCAGTTCTTC.